One and the same sample provided the 22 T cell receptor beta chains below, sequenced in a study of blood T cell repertoires in COVID-19. This table comes from immunoSEQ multiplex PCR, and its TCRdb copy is limited to in-frame clones, with some not included. The sample shows 250,000 to 400,000 clones, around 88% of them seen only once. Material for sequencing was peripheral blood. The source of these receptors is a woman aged 25 to 39 with COVID-19, enrolled during active disease.

The chain employs TRBV6-6 and TRBJ1-6, with D perhaps matching TRBD1 (6 bases). Germline V gene sequence: CDR1 MNHNY, CDR2 SVGAGI (reference sequence). The CDR3 loop spans 14 amino acids. The V gene lost 2 bases and the J gene lost 8 bases, with 10 bases spanning the gap. The CDR3 DNA reads as TGTGCCAGCAGTTACAGTCAGGGGTATTCACCCCTCCACTTT. Its translation is CASSYSQGYSPLHF.

The gene calls are TRBV9 and TRBJ2-3, with a possible D match to TRBD2 (5 bases). The CDR3 covers 15 residues. With 0 bases removed from V and 5 bases from J, the gap between germline ends came to 13 bases. The germline CDR1 and CDR2 sequences are SGDLS and YYNGEE. This CDR3 is CASSVDGVGEDTQYF. The CDR3 region has the DNA TGTGCCAGCAGCGTAGATGGGGTCGGGGAAGATACGCAGTATTTT.

The chain couples TRBV5-4 to TRBJ1-3, with D possibly matching TRBD1 (6 bases). The germline V gene has CDR1 SGHNT and CDR2 YYREEE (reference sequence). The V end lost 2 bases, the J end lost 2 bases, and 14 bases lay between the germline ends. This CDR3 has 16 amino acids. Here the CDR3 DNA reads TGTGCCAGCAGCTTTGGTTCACAGGGTGCTGGAAACACCATATATTTT. Translated: CASSFGSQGAGNTIYF.

This clone was observed a single time. This chain connects TRBV4-1 to TRBJ1-1, with 10 bases identical to TRBD1. This CDR3 is built from 16 residues. V lost 4 bases and J lost 0; bases outside the gene matches: 5. Germline CDR1 MGHRA, CDR2 YSYEKL. The CDR3 protein is CASSLLGTGVNTEAFF. The CDR3 nucleotides are TGCGCCAGCAGCCTCTTGGGGACAGGGGTGAACACTGAAGCTTTCTTT.

The chain combines TRBV7-2 with TRBJ1-2, with TRBD1 identical over 11 bases. Germline lookup yields CDR1 SGHTA and CDR2 FQGNSA. After removal of 5 bases from V and 6 bases from J, the junction contained 5 bases not matched to a gene. This CDR3 has 14 amino acids. The CDR3 DNA sequence: TGTGCCAGCAGCCCCGGGACAGGGGGAAATGGCTACACCTTC. Amino acids: CASSPGTGGNGYTF.

The chain combines TRBV3-1 (or the pseudogene TRBV3-2) with TRBJ1-2; possibly TRBD1 for D (6 bases). V shed 5 bases and J shed 4 bases, with 14 bases lying between them. Germline values: CDR1 LGHDT, CDR2 YNNKEL (reference sequence). CDR3 size: 14 residues. CDR3 DNA: TGTGCCAGCAGCTGGAACGACAGGAGCTATGGCTACACCTTC. Amino acid sequence: CASSWNDRSYGYTF.

J is TRBJ1-4 and V is TRBV28; TRBD1 agrees at 9 bases. Germline trimming cut 5 bases from V and 5 bases from J; bases unmatched to any gene: 3. CDR3 length equals 14 residues. Germline values: CDR1 MDHEN, CDR2 SYDVKM. CDR3 sequence (DNA): TGTGCCAGCAGTACCGGGACAGGGAATGAAAAACTGTTTTTT. As protein: CASSTGTGNEKLFF.

Concerning this clone itself: Its ends do not fully match the called genes, so a read error is possible. This chain connects TRBV5-6 to TRBJ1-6, with 7 bases fitting TRBD1. Germline CDR1 is SGHDT and CDR2 is YYEEEE. The CDR3 runs 12 residues. CDR3 in DNA: TGTGCCAGCAGCTTGCCCGGGACAGAGAGAGAATTT. Translating it yields CASSLPGTEREF.

This clone was seen only a few times. The chain joins TRBV5-1 to TRBJ2-3, with 13 nucleotides matching TRBD2. The length of the CDR3 is 16 residues. Germline CDR1 reads SGHRS; CDR2 reads YFSETQ. Trimming cost V 4 bases and J 6 bases; bases outside gene matches: 8. DNA for the CDR3: TGCGCCAGCAGCCTTACTAGCGGGGGGGCCAGGGATACGCAGTATTTT. This translates into CASSLTSGGARDTQYF.

The chain uses TRBV19 and TRBJ1-4; D might be TRBD1 (5 bases). Germline-derived CDR1 and CDR2 are LNHDA and SQIVND (reference sequence). The V end was cut by 7 bases, the J end by 0 bases, with 12 bases between. The CDR3 is 15 amino acids. CDR3 residues: CASTPGTPTNEKLFF. The CDR3 DNA reads as TGTGCCAGTACTCCCGGGACTCCAACTAATGAAAAACTGTTTTTT.

This clone was found many times. DNA for the CDR3: TGTGCCAGCAGTGACCTATCGGGGAGCACAGATACGCAGTATTTT. Its translation: CASSDLSGSTDTQYF. This chain links TRBV6-1 with TRBJ2-3; the D gene is possibly TRBD2 (5 bases). Trimming stripped 3 bases from V and 0 bases from J, with 10 bases between. The CDR3 sequence is 15 residues long. Per the germline V gene, CDR1 is MNHNS and CDR2 is SASEGT.

J is TRBJ1-5 and V is TRBV19; tentative D call: TRBD1 (5 bases). The CDR3 consists of 15 residues. Germline V lookup: CDR1 LNHDA, CDR2 SQIVND (reference sequence). V lost 7 bases, J lost 0 bases, and 13 bases lay in between. DNA for the CDR3: TGTGCCAGTAACCGAGACAGTAATAGCAATCAGCCCCAGCATTTT. This codes for CASNRDSNSNQPQHF.

The chain links TRBV10-1 to TRBJ2-3; perhaps TRBD1 as D (6 bases). The germline V and J ends were trimmed by 1 base and 5 bases, with 10 bases remaining between them. The length of the CDR3 is 14 residues. Germline CDR1 and CDR2: WNHNN and SYGVQD (reference sequence). The CDR3 spells CASSEWGRRDTQYF. CDR3 nucleotides: TGCGCCAGCAGTGAGTGGGGGCGCAGAGATACGCAGTATTTT.

V gene TRBV9 combines with J gene TRBJ1-2, with 7 bases fitting TRBD1. Trimming cost V 3 bases and J 5 bases; bases outside gene matches: 7. The CDR3 runs 14 residues. The germline V gene encodes CDR1 SGDLS and CDR2 YYNGEE. The CDR3 spells CASSENRGGYGYTF. Here the CDR3 DNA reads TGTGCCAGCAGCGAGAACAGGGGTGGGTATGGCTACACCTTC.

V and J are TRBV4-2 and TRBJ1-1, with D hard to call. Looked up from germline, CDR1 is LGHNA and CDR2 is YNFKEQ. Trimming removed 3 bases at V and 2 bases at J, with 16 bases between. CDR3 length: 16 residues. CDR3: CASSHPDRRINTEAFF. As DNA, the CDR3 is TGTGCCAGCAGCCATCCCGATAGGAGGATCAACACTGAAGCTTTCTTT.

This rearrangement joins TRBV5-4 to TRBJ1-2; the match to TRBD1 covers 8 bases. V lost 0 bases, J lost 8 bases, and 9 bases stayed unmatched. CDR1 and CDR2 from the germline V gene are SGHNT and YYREEE (reference sequence). This CDR3 region has 15 residues. The CDR3 loop reads CASSLASGQERGYTF. CDR3 in DNA: TGTGCCAGCAGCTTGGCCTCGGGACAGGAACGCGGCTACACCTTC. Variable domain in full (rest from reference TRBV5-4 and TRBJ1-2): ETGVTQSPTHLIKTRGQQVTLRCSSQSGHNTVSWYQQALGQGPQFIFQYYREEENGRGNFPPRFSGLQFPNYSSELNVNALELDDSALYLCASSLASGQERGYTFGSGTRLTVV.

The CDR3 DNA is TGCGCCAGCAGCCAAGATAGGGGGTTCATGAACACTGAAGCTTTCTTT. Protein product: CASSQDRGFMNTEAFF. V is TRBV4-3 and J is TRBJ1-1, with D tentatively TRBD1 (6 bases). Looked up from germline, CDR1 is LGHNA and CDR2 is YSLEER. V was pared by 0 bases and J by 0 bases, with 11 bases between. The CDR3 is 16 residues long.

The chain joins TRBV20-1 to TRBJ2-3; 9 positions match TRBD2. V gave up 3 bases and J gave up 2 bases; unmatched junction bases: 6. CDR1 is DFQATT and CDR2 is SNEGSKA in the germline V gene (reference sequence). This CDR3 spans 15 amino acids. Written as DNA, the CDR3 is TGCAGTGCTAGTCCCTTAGCGGGGGTCACAGATACGCAGTATTTT. Translation gives CSASPLAGVTDTQYF.

The chain employs TRBV7-2 and TRBJ2-7; D remains ambiguous. CDR1 is SGHTA and CDR2 is FQGNSA in the germline V gene. There are 14 residues in the CDR3. Deletions cut 2 bases from V and 0 bases from J, with 8 bases between. Written as DNA, the CDR3 is TGTGCCAGCAGCTTATCGCACAGCTCCTACGAGCAGTACTTC. This sequence encodes CASSLSHSSYEQYF.

The V call is TRBV5-1, the J call TRBJ1-1; D remains ambiguous. The CDR3 totals 13 residues. Germline V gene sequence: CDR1 SGHRS, CDR2 YFSETQ. Trimming took off 4 bases at V and 1 base at J, with 8 bases between the two ends. For the CDR3, the DNA is TGCGCCAGCAGCCTAGTGGCGAACACTGAAGCTTTCTTT. It is translated as CASSLVANTEAFF.

The V call is TRBV19, the J call TRBJ1-2; D remains unclear. CDR1 is LNHDA and CDR2 is SQIVND in the germline V gene (reference sequence). The CDR3 has 13 residues. Deletions cut 3 bases from V and 4 bases from J, with 9 bases between. The DNA for the CDR3 is TGTGCCAGTAGTATTCTAACAGCCTATGGCTACACCTTC. This translates into CASSILTAYGYTF.

The chain employs TRBV6-5 and TRBJ1-2; D remains ambiguous. CDR3 length: 13 amino acids. Germline-derived CDR1 and CDR2 are MNHEY and SVGAGI. V was cut by 6 bases and J by 5 bases, with 13 bases left in between. This chain's CDR3 is CASRTGSSYGYTF. The CDR3 bases are TGTGCCAGCAGGACCGGGTCCTCTTATGGCTACACCTTC.